Listed here are 24 T cell receptor beta chains from one sample, sequenced in a study of blood T cell repertoires in COVID-19. Measured with immunoSEQ multiplex PCR; TCRdb has only the in-frame clones, and not every one. The sample lists roughly 250,000 clones, 88% seen once, with about 4.1% in the top ten. Material for sequencing was peripheral blood. Receptors originate from a man in his sixties who had recovered from COVID-19.

The chain employs TRBV10-2 and TRBJ2-3, with 12 positions matching TRBD2. The germline gives CDR1 WSHSY, CDR2 SAAADI. V shed 3 bases, J shed 6 bases, and the junction held 4 bases outside the gene matches. This CDR3 is built from 15 residues. In DNA, the CDR3 is TGCGCCAGCAGTGATCCTAGCGGGGGGGTGGATACGCAGTATTTT. It codes for CASSDPSGGVDTQYF.

In this sample, this clone turned up a few times. The rearrangement joins TRBV5-1 to TRBJ2-6; no clear D gene. Germline CDR1 is SGHRS and CDR2 is YFSETQ. There are 14 residues in the CDR3. V lost 0 bases and J 2 bases, leaving 3 bases between the germline ends. In nucleotides, the CDR3 is TGCGCCAGCAGCTTGGCCGCTGGGGCCAACGTCCTGACTTTC. Translated, it gives CASSLAAGANVLTF.

This chain uses TRBV4-2 with TRBJ2-7; the D gene is possibly TRBD1 (6 bases). The CDR3 totals 21 residues. Germline CDR1 reads LGHNA; CDR2 reads YNFKEQ. V was cut by 0 bases and J by 3 bases, with 30 bases left in between. CDR3 amino acids: CASSQEASTVAQGSWIYEQYF. The CDR3 DNA is TGTGCCAGCAGCCAAGAGGCCTCCACGGTAGCGCAGGGGAGCTGGATCTACGAGCAGTACTTC.

V and J are TRBV11-2 and TRBJ2-7; tentatively, D is TRBD1 (6 bases). CDR1 and CDR2 from the germline V gene are SGHAT and FQNNGV. The CDR3 is 13 residues long. V shed 1 base and J shed 2 bases, with 6 bases lying between them. CDR3 amino acids: CASSLGTAYEQYF. DNA for the CDR3: TGTGCCAGCAGCTTAGGGACAGCCTACGAGCAGTACTTC. The full variable domain, its missing parts supplied by reference TRBV11-2 and TRBJ2-7, is EAGVAQSPRYKIIEKRQSVAFWCNPISGHATLYWYQQILGQGPKLLIQFQNNGVVDDSQLPKDRFSAERLKGVDSTLKIQPAKLEDSAVYLCASSLGTAYEQYFGPGTRLTVT.

The V and J genes are TRBV2 and TRBJ1-2; D gene unclear. V lost 4 bases and J 7 bases, leaving 16 bases between the germline ends. There are 14 residues in the CDR3. CDR1 and CDR2 (germline): SNHLY, FYNNEI. This chain's CDR3 is CASSGERVEVGYTF. The CDR3 coding sequence is TGTGCCAGCAGTGGTGAGAGGGTGGAGGTTGGCTACACCTTC.

The chain is built from TRBV7-2 and TRBJ2-7, with D maybe TRBD2 (6 bases). The CDR3 runs to 14 residues. Per germline, CDR1 SGHTA and CDR2 FQGNSA. Deletions cut 5 bases from V and 2 bases from J, with 13 bases between. In nucleotides, the CDR3 is TGTGCCAGCAGCCGTGGGGGGTTAACCTACGAGCAGTACTTC. It specifies CASSRGGLTYEQYF.

This clone has just one count. The chain employs TRBV11-3 and TRBJ1-1, with D hard to call. V lost 2 bases to trimming and J lost 0 bases, with 4 bases between them. The V gene's germline CDR1 is SGHNT and CDR2 YENEEA. This CDR3 is 13 amino acids long. The DNA for the CDR3 is TGTGCCAGCAGCTTAACGGTGAACACTGAAGCTTTCTTT. Translated: CASSLTVNTEAFF.

This chain uses TRBV13 with TRBJ1-6; tentatively, D is TRBD1 (5 bases). The length of the CDR3 is 14 residues. V was shortened by 1 base and J by 9 bases, with 10 bases between the two germline ends. Per the germline V gene, CDR1 is PRHDT and CDR2 is FYEKMQ (reference sequence). CDR3 region: CASSLEGPGSPLHF. CDR3 coding DNA: TGTGCCAGCAGCTTAGAGGGGCCCGGTTCACCCCTCCACTTT.

This clone was counted a single time. The rearrangement links TRBV6-5 to TRBJ2-7; 7 bases fit TRBD1. This CDR3 comprises 14 residues. Germline V gene data show CDR1 as MNHEY and CDR2 as SVGAGI. Unmatched junction bases numbered 6, after V lost 5 bases and J lost 2 bases. The CDR3 is CASSRQGQTYEQYF. The DNA of the CDR3 is TGTGCCAGCAGTCGTCAGGGACAGACCTACGAGCAGTACTTC.

The rearrangement links TRBV24-1 to TRBJ2-1; the D gene is possibly TRBD2 (5 bases). V was shortened by 4 bases and J by 2 bases, with 14 bases between the two germline ends. Germline CDR1 and CDR2: KGHDR and SFDVKD. There are 16 residues in the CDR3. CDR3 sequence (DNA): TGTGCCACCAGTGACGGTAAGACGGGGACCTACAATGAGCAGTTCTTC. It specifies CATSDGKTGTYNEQFF.

CDR3 DNA sequence: TGTGCCAGCAGATGGGGGCGTTCTGGGGCCAACGTCCTGACTTTC. Translated: CASRWGRSGANVLTF. V usage is TRBV3-1 (or the pseudogene TRBV3-2) and J usage is TRBJ2-6; D is possibly TRBD1 (6 bases). CDR1 and CDR2 from the germline V gene are LGHDT and YNNKEL (reference sequence). Trimming took off 6 bases at V and 1 base at J, with 10 bases between the two ends. This CDR3 contains 15 residues.

The rearrangement links TRBV2 to TRBJ1-1, with TRBD1 as a possible D gene (5 bases). The CDR3 sequence is 15 residues long. Germline V gene lookup returns CDR1 SNHLY and CDR2 FYNNEI. The V gene lost 6 bases and the J gene lost 1 base, with 15 bases spanning the gap. The CDR3 reads CASRYDRTSNTEAFF. CDR3 coding DNA: TGTGCCAGCAGATATGACAGAACCTCGAACACTGAAGCTTTCTTT.

CDR3: CASSFTNTEAFF. The CDR3 coding sequence is TGTGCCAGCAGTTTTACAAACACTGAAGCTTTCTTT. The chain recombines TRBV12-3 or TRBV12-4 with TRBJ1-1; no definite D call. Trimming shortened V by 3 bases and J by 2 bases, and 4 bases separated the two germline ends. CDR3 length: 12 residues.

The genes are TRBV7-9 and TRBJ2-1, with 7 bases identical to TRBD1. The V and J ends lost 5 bases and 7 bases, in that order; junction bases with no gene match: 5. CDR3 size: 13 residues. Germline CDR1 and CDR2: SEHNR and FQNEAQ (reference sequence). CDR3: CASSSKTGNEQFF. The CDR3 nucleotides are TGTGCCAGCAGCAGCAAGACAGGGAATGAGCAGTTCTTC.

This chain uses TRBV19 with TRBJ1-1; the match to TRBD1 covers 8 bases. This CDR3 spans 14 amino acids. The germline V gene has CDR1 LNHDA and CDR2 SQIVND (reference sequence). J lost 2 bases, V lost 4 bases, and 3 bases had no gene match. CDR3 in DNA: TGTGCCAGTAGTACTGGACAGGGCAACACTGAAGCTTTCTTT. Its translation: CASSTGQGNTEAFF.

The rearrangement joins TRBV9 to TRBJ1-2; no clear D gene. The CDR3 covers 13 residues. The germline gives CDR1 SGDLS, CDR2 YYNGEE. Trimming left V 3 bases short and J 4 bases short, with 10 bases between. In DNA, the CDR3 is TGTGCCAGCAGCGGGAGGAGTGGCTATGGCTACACCTTC. Encoded protein: CASSGRSGYGYTF.

V usage is TRBV7-2 and J usage is TRBJ1-5, with D possibly TRBD1 on 6 matching bases. V lost 3 bases to trimming and J lost 4 bases, with 13 bases between them. This CDR3 comprises 15 residues. Germline V gene sequence: CDR1 SGHTA, CDR2 FQGNSA. Written as DNA, the CDR3 is TGTGCCAGCAGCTTCGATCTACAGGGAAATCAGCCCCAGCATTTT. Protein: CASSFDLQGNQPQHF.

V usage is TRBV12-3 or TRBV12-4 and J usage is TRBJ1-1; D gene uncertain. The CDR3 runs 13 residues. V was shortened by 7 bases and J by 4 bases, with 13 bases between the two germline ends. CDR3 amino acids: CASKSGLPTEAFF. The CDR3 nucleotides read TGTGCCAGCAAATCAGGCCTTCCCACTGAAGCTTTCTTT.

The chain recombines TRBV6-6 with TRBJ2-7, with 8 nucleotides matching TRBD1. Germline V gene lookup returns CDR1 MNHNY and CDR2 SVGAGI (reference sequence). This CDR3 contains 14 residues. Trimming took 4 bases from V and 0 from J; bases not matched to a gene: 2. CDR3 DNA sequence: TGTGCCAGCAGTTGGACAGGGTCCTCCTACGAGCAGTACTTC. Translated, it gives CASSWTGSSYEQYF.

V gene TRBV27 combines with J gene TRBJ1-2, with TRBD1 matching 7 bases. The length of the CDR3 is 15 residues. The V gene end was trimmed by 1 base and the J gene end by 4 bases; junction bases not matched to a gene: 6. CDR1 and CDR2 (germline): MNHEY, SMNVEV (reference sequence). Written as DNA, the CDR3 is TGTGCCAGCAGTTTATATCAGGGGGTAGGCTATGGCTACACCTTC. Translating gives CASSLYQGVGYGYTF.

The V call is TRBV6-5, the J call TRBJ2-7; 9 nucleotides align to TRBD1. Germline CDR1 MNHEY, CDR2 SVGAGI. The CDR3 is made up of 14 amino acids. V was clipped by 7 bases and J by 3 bases; unmatched bases: 7. CDR3 DNA sequence: TGTGCCAGCAATCTAGACAGGGGGTTCTACGAGCAGTACTTC. This translates into CASNLDRGFYEQYF.

The chain is built from TRBV12-3 or TRBV12-4 and TRBJ2-7, with a possible D match to TRBD1 (5 bases). This CDR3 is built from 13 residues. Trimming shortened V by 5 bases and J by 5 bases, and 13 bases separated the two germline ends. The CDR3 reads CASSVPGMHEQYF. For the CDR3, the DNA is TGTGCCAGCAGTGTTCCAGGGATGCACGAGCAGTACTTC.

This sequence joins TRBV5-1 and TRBJ2-7; 9 bases map to TRBD2. The CDR3 runs to 16 residues. Germline lookup yields CDR1 SGHRS and CDR2 YFSETQ. Unmatched junction bases numbered 8, after V lost 4 bases and J lost 0 bases. The CDR3 region has the DNA TGCGCCAGCAGCACCACTAGCGGGTTGAACTCCTACGAGCAGTACTTC. Translating it yields CASSTTSGLNSYEQYF.

The V and J genes are TRBV10-3 and TRBJ1-5; perhaps TRBD1 as D (5 bases). The V end lost 2 bases, the J end lost 4 bases, and 9 bases lay between the germline ends. This CDR3 has 14 residues. The germline CDR1 and CDR2 sequences are ENHRY and SYGVKD. The CDR3 DNA reads TGTGCCATCAGTGAGGGGGGGGTAAATCAGCCCCAGCATTTT. Translated, it gives CAISEGGVNQPQHF.